This is a list of T cell receptor beta chains from one sample in a study of patients and donors after allogeneic stem cell transplantation. TCRdb redid the calling of the RT-PCR reads with MiXCR, one entry per CDR3 protein. The data hold fewer than 250,000 distinct CDR3 sequences, with around 14% observed a single time. Sequencing was done on a sample of blood, either unsorted or a sorted T cell fraction (not recorded which). Source of these receptors: a human donor who was either an allogeneic HSCT recipient or a stem cell or donor lymphocyte infusion donor (not recorded which). It is not recorded whose cells these are; they may come from a transplant donor. The CDR3 runs from the conserved cysteine through the conserved F or W. D genes are given only for firm matches. Clone size is stated in some rows and not others, as once, few, many or a class when expanded.

cdr3_nt | cdr3_aa | j_call | v_call | d_call | clone_size
TGTGCCAGCAGGCGGGCAGGGGACAATGAGCAGTTCTTC | CASRRAGDNEQFF | TRBJ2-1 | TRBV12-3/TRBV12-4 | NA | many
TGTGCCACCGAGACAAACACCCCCTACAATGAGCAGTTCTTC | CATETNTPYNEQFF | TRBJ2-1 | TRBV10-3 | NA | NA
TGCGCCAGCTGTAGCCGTTTAGCCAAAAACATTCAGTACTTC | CASCSRLAKNIQYF | TRBJ2-4 | TRBV10-1 | NA | NA
TGTGCCAGCAGCTTCCAAGAGACCCAGTACTTC | CASSFQETQYF | TRBJ2-5 | TRBV12-3/TRBV12-4 | NA | many
TGCAGCGCGTGGAATTTGGATACGCAGTATTTT | CSAWNLDTQYF | TRBJ2-3 | TRBV29-1 | NA | few
TGTGCCAGCAGCGACTCAAAAAACTATGGCTACACCTTC | CASSDSKNYGYTF | TRBJ1-2 | TRBV5-6 | NA | NA
TGCAGCGTGAGAACCCAGGGACGGGCTGAAGCTTTCTTT | CSVRTQGRAEAFF | TRBJ1-1 | TRBV29-1 | NA | few
TGTGCCAGCATCCGAACGGGACAGGGGAACACCGGGGAGCTGTTTTTT | CASIRTGQGNTGELFF | TRBJ2-2 | TRBV6-2/TRBV6-3 | TRBD1 | few
TGTGCCAGCAGCTCCCTAACAGGGGGCAACTATGGCTACACCTTC | CASSSLTGGNYGYTF | TRBJ1-2 | TRBV5-5 | TRBD1 | NA
TGTGCCAGTACCCCAGTGGCAGCCGGGGAGCTGTTTTTT | CASTPVAAGELFF | TRBJ2-2 | TRBV19 | NA | many
TGTGCCAGCAGTGAAGCGGGGGGGTTGGGTGAGCAGTTCTTC | CASSEAGGLGEQFF | TRBJ2-1 | TRBV6-1 | TRBD2 | few
TGCAGTGCTAGAAGACAGATGAACACTGAAGCTTTCTTT | CSARRQMNTEAFF | TRBJ1-1 | TRBV20-1 | NA | few
TGTGCCAGCAGCCACAGCGGAACGGGACCAGATACGCAGTATTTT | CASSHSGTGPDTQYF | TRBJ2-3 | TRBV14 | NA | few
TGTGCCAGCGGTAGCGGGAGGGATTACAATGAGCAGTTCTTC | CASGSGRDYNEQFF | TRBJ2-1 | TRBV12-3/TRBV12-4 | TRBD2 | NA
TGCAGTGCTGAGCTCGGGGGGAGTAGGTACGAGCAGTACTTC | CSAELGGSRYEQYF | TRBJ2-7 | TRBV20-1 | TRBD2 | many
TGTGCCAGCAGCCCGGGGCCTAGCGGGAGAAATGAGCAGTTCTTC | CASSPGPSGRNEQFF | TRBJ2-1 | TRBV5-5 | TRBD2 | NA
TGTGCCAGCAGTGAACCGGGGACTAGCGGGAGAGGTCGAACCGGGGAGCTGTTTTTT | CASSEPGTSGRGRTGELFF | TRBJ2-2 | TRBV6-1 | TRBD2 | few
TGCGCCAGCAGCCAAGATGGGGTGCAGGGACCGAAGCCCCAGCATTTT | CASSQDGVQGPKPQHF | TRBJ1-5 | TRBV4-1 | NA | few
TGCAGCGTTGAGGAACACAATGAGCAGTTCTTC | CSVEEHNEQFF | TRBJ2-1 | TRBV29-1 | NA | NA
TGTGCCAGCAGCTTAGGGGGACAGGGGAAGCCCCAGCATTTT | CASSLGGQGKPQHF | TRBJ1-5 | TRBV7-2 | TRBD1 | few
TGTGCCAGCACCCCACGGAGGGGGAGTACCGGGGAGCTGTTTTTT | CASTPRRGSTGELFF | TRBJ2-2 | TRBV12-3/TRBV12-4 | NA | NA
TGTGCCAGCAGTTCCAACCGGGACAGGGGCACTGAAGCTTTCTTT | CASSSNRDRGTEAFF | TRBJ1-1 | TRBV6-5 | TRBD1 | many
TGCGCCAGCAGCTTGGACGGGCAAATCCCCATTTCTAACTATGGCTACACCTTC | CASSLDGQIPISNYGYTF | TRBJ1-2 | TRBV5-1 | NA | few
TGTGCCAGCAGAACCCGAGCGGCGAACACTGAAGCTTTCTTT | CASRTRAANTEAFF | TRBJ1-1 | TRBV7-2 | NA | NA